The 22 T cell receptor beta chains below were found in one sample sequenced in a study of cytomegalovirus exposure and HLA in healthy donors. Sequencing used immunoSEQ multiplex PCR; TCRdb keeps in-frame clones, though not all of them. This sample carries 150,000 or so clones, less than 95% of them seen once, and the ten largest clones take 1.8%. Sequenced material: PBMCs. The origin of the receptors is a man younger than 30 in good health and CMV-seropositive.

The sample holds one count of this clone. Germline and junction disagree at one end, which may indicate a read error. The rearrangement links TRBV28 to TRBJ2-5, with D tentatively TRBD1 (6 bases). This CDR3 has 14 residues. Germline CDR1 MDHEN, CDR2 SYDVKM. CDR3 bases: TGTGCCAGCAGCGCCGACAGGCCCCAAGGGACCCAGTACTTC. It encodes CASSADRPQGTQYF. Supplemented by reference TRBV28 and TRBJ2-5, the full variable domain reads DVKVTQSSRYLVKRTGEKVFLECVQDMDHENMFWYRQDPGLGLRLIYFSYDVKMKEKGDIPEGYSVSREKKERFSLILESASTNQTSMYLCASSADRPQGTQYFGPGTRLLVL.

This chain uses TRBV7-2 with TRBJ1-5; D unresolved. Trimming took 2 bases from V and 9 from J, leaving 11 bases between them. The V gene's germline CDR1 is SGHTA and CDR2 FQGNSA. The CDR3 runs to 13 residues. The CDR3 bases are TGTGCCAGCAGCTTAAGGCGGGGTGCGCCCCAGCATTTT. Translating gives CASSLRRGAPQHF. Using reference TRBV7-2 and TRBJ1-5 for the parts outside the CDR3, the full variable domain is GAGVSQSPSNKVTEKGKDVELRCDPISGHTALYWYRQSLGQGLEFLIYFQGNSAPDKSGLPSDRFSAERTGGSVSTLTIQRTQQEDSAVYLCASSLRRGAPQHFGDGTRLSIL.

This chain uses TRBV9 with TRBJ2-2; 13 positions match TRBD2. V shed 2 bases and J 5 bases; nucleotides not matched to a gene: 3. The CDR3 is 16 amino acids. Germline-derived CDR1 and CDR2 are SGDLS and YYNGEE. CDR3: CASSVGLAGPTGELFF. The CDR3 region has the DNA TGTGCCAGCAGCGTGGGACTAGCGGGACCAACCGGGGAGCTGTTTTTT.

The CDR3 loop reads CASSPGLAGYNEQFF. CDR3 nucleotides: TGTGCCAGCAGCCCGGGACTAGCAGGCTACAATGAGCAGTTCTTC. The chain carries TRBV5-6 and TRBJ2-1; 9 bases agree with TRBD2. Germline V gene lookup returns CDR1 SGHDT and CDR2 YYEEEE. Germline trimming cut 4 bases from V and 3 bases from J; bases unmatched to any gene: 5. The CDR3 is 15 residues long.

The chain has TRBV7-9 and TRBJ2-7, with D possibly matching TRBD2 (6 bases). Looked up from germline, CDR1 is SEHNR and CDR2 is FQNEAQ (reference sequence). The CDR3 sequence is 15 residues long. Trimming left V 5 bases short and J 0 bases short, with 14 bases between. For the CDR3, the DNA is TGTGCCAGCAGCCAAAAGGGCGGGGTCTCCTACGAGCAGTACTTC. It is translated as CASSQKGGVSYEQYF.

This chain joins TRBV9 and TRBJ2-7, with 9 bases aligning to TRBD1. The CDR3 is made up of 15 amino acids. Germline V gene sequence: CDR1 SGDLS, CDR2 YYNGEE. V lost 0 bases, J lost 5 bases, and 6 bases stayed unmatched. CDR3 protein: CASSVAGTGFNEQYF. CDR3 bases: TGTGCCAGCAGCGTAGCGGGGACAGGGTTCAACGAGCAGTACTTC.

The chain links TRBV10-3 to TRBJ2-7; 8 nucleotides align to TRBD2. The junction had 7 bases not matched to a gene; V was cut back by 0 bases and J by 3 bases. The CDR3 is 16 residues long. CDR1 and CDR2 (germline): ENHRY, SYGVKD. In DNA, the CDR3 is TGTGCCATCAGTGAGTCGAAGATTAGCGGGAACTACGAGCAGTACTTC. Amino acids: CAISESKISGNYEQYF.

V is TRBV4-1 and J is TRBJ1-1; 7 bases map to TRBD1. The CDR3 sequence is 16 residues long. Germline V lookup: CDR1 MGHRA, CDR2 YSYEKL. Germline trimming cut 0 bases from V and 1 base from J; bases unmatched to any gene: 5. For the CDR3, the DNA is TGCGCCAGCAGCCAAGATCCAGGGGGGCAGAACACTGAAGCTTTCTTT. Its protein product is CASSQDPGGQNTEAFF.

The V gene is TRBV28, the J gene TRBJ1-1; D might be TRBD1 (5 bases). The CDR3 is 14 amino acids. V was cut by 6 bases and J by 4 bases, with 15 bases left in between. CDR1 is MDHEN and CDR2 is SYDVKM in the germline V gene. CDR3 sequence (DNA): TGTGCCAGCAGAGTTCCGGGGGTGGTCACTGAAGCTTTCTTT. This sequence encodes CASRVPGVVTEAFF.

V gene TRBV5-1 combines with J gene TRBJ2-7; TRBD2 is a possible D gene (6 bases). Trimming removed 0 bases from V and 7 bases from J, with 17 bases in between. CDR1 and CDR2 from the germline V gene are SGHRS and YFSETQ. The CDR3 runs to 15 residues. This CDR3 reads CASSLVGSGRGEQYF. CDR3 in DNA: TGCGCCAGCAGCTTGGTGGGTAGCGGCCGGGGGGAGCAGTACTTC.

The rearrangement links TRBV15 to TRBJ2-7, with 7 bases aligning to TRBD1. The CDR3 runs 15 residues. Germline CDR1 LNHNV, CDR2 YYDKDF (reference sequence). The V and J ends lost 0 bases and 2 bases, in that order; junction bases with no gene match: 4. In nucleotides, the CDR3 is TGTGCCACCAGCAGAGAGAGGACAGGCCCCTACGAGCAGTACTTC. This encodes CATSRERTGPYEQYF.

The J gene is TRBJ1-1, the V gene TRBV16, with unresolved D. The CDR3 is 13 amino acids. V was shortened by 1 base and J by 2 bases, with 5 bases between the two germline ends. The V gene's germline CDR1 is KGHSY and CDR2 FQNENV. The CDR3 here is CASSQLANTEAFF. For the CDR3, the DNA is TGTGCCAGCAGCCAATTGGCAAACACTGAAGCTTTCTTT.

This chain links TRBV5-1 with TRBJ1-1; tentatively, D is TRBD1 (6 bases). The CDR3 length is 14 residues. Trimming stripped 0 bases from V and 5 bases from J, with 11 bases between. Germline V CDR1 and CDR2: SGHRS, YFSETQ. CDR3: CASSLAGAETEAFF. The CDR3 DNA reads TGCGCCAGCAGCTTGGCAGGGGCCGAGACTGAAGCTTTCTTT.

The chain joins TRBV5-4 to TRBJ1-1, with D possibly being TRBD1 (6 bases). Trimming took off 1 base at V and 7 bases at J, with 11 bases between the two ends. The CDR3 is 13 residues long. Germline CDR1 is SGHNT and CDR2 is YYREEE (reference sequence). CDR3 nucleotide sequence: TGTGCCAGCAGCTTGTTGGACAGAAGTGAAGCTTTCTTT. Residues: CASSLLDRSEAFF.

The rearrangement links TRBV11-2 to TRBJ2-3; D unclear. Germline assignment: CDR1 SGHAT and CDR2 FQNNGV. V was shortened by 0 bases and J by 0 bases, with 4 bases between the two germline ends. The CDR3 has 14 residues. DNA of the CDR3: TGTGCCAGCAGCTTAGATCTAAGCACAGATACGCAGTATTTT. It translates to CASSLDLSTDTQYF.

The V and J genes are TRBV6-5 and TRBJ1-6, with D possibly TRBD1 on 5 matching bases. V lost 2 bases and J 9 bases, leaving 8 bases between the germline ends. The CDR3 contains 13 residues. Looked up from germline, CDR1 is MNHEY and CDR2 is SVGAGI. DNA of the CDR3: TGTGCCAGCAGTTACACAGGTAGTTCACCCCTCCACTTT. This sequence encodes CASSYTGSSPLHF.

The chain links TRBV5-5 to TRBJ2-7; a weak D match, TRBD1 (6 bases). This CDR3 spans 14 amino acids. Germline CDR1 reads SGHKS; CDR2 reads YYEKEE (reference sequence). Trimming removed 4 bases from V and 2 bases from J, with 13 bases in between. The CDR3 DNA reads TGTGCCAGCAGCGCCGGGACAACCACCTACGAGCAGTACTTC. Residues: CASSAGTTTYEQYF. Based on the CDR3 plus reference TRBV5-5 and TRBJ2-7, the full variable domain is DAGVTQSPTHLIKTRGQQVTLRCSPISGHKSVSWYQQVLGQGPQFIFQYYEKEERGRGNFPDRFSARQFPNYSSELNVNALLLGDSALYLCASSAGTTTYEQYFGPGTRLTVT.

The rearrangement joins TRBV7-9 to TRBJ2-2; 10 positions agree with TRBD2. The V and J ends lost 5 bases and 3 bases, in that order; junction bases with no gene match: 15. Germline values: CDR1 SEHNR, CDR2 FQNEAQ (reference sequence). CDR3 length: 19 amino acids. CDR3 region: CASSDTLAGVRFDTGELFF. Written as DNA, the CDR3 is TGTGCCAGCAGCGATACGCTAGCGGGAGTAAGGTTTGACACCGGGGAGCTGTTTTTT. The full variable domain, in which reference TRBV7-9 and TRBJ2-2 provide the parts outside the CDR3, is DTGVSQNPRHKITKRGQNVTFRCDPISEHNRLYWYRQTLGQGPEFLTYFQNEAQLEKSRLLSDRFSAERPKGSFSTLEIQRTEQGDSAMYLCASSDTLAGVRFDTGELFFGEGSRLTVL.

CDR3 sequence (DNA): TGTGCCAGCAGACAGTTGGGAGGGGGCAATCAGCCCCAGCATTTT. This codes for CASRQLGGGNQPQHF. The chain links TRBV7-8 to TRBJ1-5; TRBD1 is a possible D gene (5 bases). The CDR3 consists of 15 residues. Germline V gene sequence: CDR1 SGHVS, CDR2 FQNEAQ. The ends were cut back, 6 bases at V and 2 bases at J, with 14 bases in the middle.

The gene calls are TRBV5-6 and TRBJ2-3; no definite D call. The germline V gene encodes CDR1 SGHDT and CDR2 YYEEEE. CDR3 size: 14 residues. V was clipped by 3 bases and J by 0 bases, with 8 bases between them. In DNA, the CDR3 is TGTGCCAGCAGCTACGGTTTCAGCACAGATACGCAGTATTTT. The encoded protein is CASSYGFSTDTQYF.

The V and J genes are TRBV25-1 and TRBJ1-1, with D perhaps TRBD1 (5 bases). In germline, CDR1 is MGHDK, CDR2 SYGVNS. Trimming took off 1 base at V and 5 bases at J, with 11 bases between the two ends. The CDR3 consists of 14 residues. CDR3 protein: CASSESTGVTEAFF. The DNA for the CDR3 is TGTGCCAGCAGTGAATCTACGGGGGTTACTGAAGCTTTCTTT.

CDR3 loop: CASSFTDRVRETQYF. In nucleotides, the CDR3 is TGCGCCAGCAGCTTCACGGACAGGGTTCGTGAGACCCAGTACTTC. V usage is TRBV5-1 and J usage is TRBJ2-5; 8 nucleotides agree with TRBD1. The J segment lost 5 bases and the V segment lost 2 bases, leaving 8 bases of the junction unmatched. The CDR3 consists of 15 residues. The germline V gene has CDR1 SGHRS and CDR2 YFSETQ.